A selection of T cell receptor beta chains follows, all from one sample in a study of shared clonotypes between healthy human individuals. TCRdb keeps only in-frame clones here, not all; method: immunoSEQ multiplex PCR. This table has about 2.1 million clones, 90% to 95% appearing once. Input material: naive CD8+ T cells from PBMCs. The receptors were gathered from a man between 18 and 29 years old in good health. Some clones in this sample may be carry-over from other donors' samples. The CDR3 runs from the conserved cysteine through the conserved F or W. Each record gives: J gene, V gene, CDR3 protein.

>TRBJ1-1|TRBV19
CASVVLDGANTEAFF
>TRBJ1-1|TRBV5-1
CASSLGQLARGVTEAFF
>TRBJ2-7|TRBV7-9
CASSTPRGHTIYEQYF
>TRBJ2-5|TRBV6-5
CASSPLKGYQETQYF
>TRBJ1-5|TRBV27
CASSLAGADQPQHF
>TRBJ2-3|TRBV7-8
CASSLGRDPTDTQYF
>TRBJ2-1|TRBV27
CASSLITGIGPNEQFF
>TRBJ2-7|TRBV7-2
CASRETGFYEQYF
>TRBJ2-1|TRBV7-4
CASTVPQGISSYNEQFF
>TRBJ1-1|TRBV4-1
CASSQEAGQGNTEAFF
>TRBJ2-7|TRBV7-8
CASSLDEQYF
>TRBJ2-1|TRBV7-6
CASSLTGSLNEQFF
>TRBJ2-7|TRBV11-2
CASSLIPRTGEQYF
>TRBJ2-7|TRBV15
CATSRDKLSSYEQYF
>TRBJ2-1|TRBV9
CASSVSGEQFF
>TRBJ1-4|TRBV7-9
CASTRTGVNEKLFF
>TRBJ1-4|TRBV10-3
CAISEGGTVEKLFF
>TRBJ1-1|TRBV4-1
CASSQGLFPGGTEAFF
>TRBJ2-7|TRBV5-1
CASSPQGYEQYF
>TRBJ2-3|TRBV4-1
CASSYGQGATDTQYF
>TRBJ2-7|TRBV11-2
CASSFGSGPSYEQYF
>TRBJ2-2|TRBV5-1
CASSSTLAGVWSGELFF
>TRBJ2-7|TRBV30
CAWTSPRDSYEQYF
>TRBJ2-3|TRBV7-8
CASSLAGWLGSSTDTQYF
>TRBJ2-3|TRBV5-1
CASSLERATTDTQYF
>TRBJ2-7|TRBV6-5
CASSYSGGWNYEQYF
>TRBJ1-1|TRBV27
CASRPKEAWVSETFF
>TRBJ2-1|TRBV4-3
CASSQDPASGYNEQFF
>TRBJ2-3|TRBV18
CASSPGSGPLTGDTQYF
>TRBJ2-3|TRBV19
CASSIGRSGTDTQYF
>TRBJ2-7|TRBV13
CASSFGTSGTYYEQYF
>TRBJ2-1|TRBV7-2
CASSLAPGAGVGNEQFF
>TRBJ2-7|TRBV29-1
CSVELGSYEQYF
>TRBJ1-2|TRBV4-1
CASSFGTPGWNTF
>TRBJ1-5|TRBV28
CASSLFPGSNQPQHF
>TRBJ2-6|TRBV10-3
CAISESGPGPGANVLTF
>TRBJ2-7|TRBV18
CASSPPPPNEQYF
>TRBJ2-2|TRBV13
CASTPSGVEQTGELFF
>TRBJ2-1|TRBV19
CASSQRGHYNEQFF
>TRBJ2-7|TRBV7-2
CASSFSTYEQYF
>TRBJ2-5|TRBV12-5
CASGLGTGLETQYF
>TRBJ1-1|TRBV10-3
CAISEEMNTEAFF
>TRBJ2-2|TRBV28
CASSLGRGNTGELFF
>TRBJ2-1|TRBV9
CASSPPGSEQFF
>TRBJ1-5|TRBV7-8
CASSLSGAGSQPQHF
>TRBJ2-7|TRBV7-9
CASSLVPLTGIEQYF
>TRBJ2-7|TRBV7-9
CASSLGGLATLYEQYF
>TRBJ2-1|TRBV10-2
CASRDLAAYNEQFF
>TRBJ1-1|TRBV27
CASSVLRGGTEAFF
>TRBJ2-3|TRBV7-6
CASTRGQLDTQYF
>TRBJ2-7|TRBV11-2
CASSYIRGSYEQYF
>TRBJ2-3|TRBV29-1
CSVEDLSGGTDTQYF
>TRBJ1-5|TRBV28
CASSFAGDQPQHF
>TRBJ2-2|TRBV14
CASSPIAGATGELFF
>TRBJ1-5|TRBV19
CASGVWNSNQPQHF
>TRBJ2-1|TRBV16
CASRDSNEQFF
>TRBJ2-7|TRBV5-6
CASSLNRYEQYF
>TRBJ2-7|TRBV28
CASSQDSYEQYF
>TRBJ1-3|TRBV30
CAWSVLGTGNTIYF